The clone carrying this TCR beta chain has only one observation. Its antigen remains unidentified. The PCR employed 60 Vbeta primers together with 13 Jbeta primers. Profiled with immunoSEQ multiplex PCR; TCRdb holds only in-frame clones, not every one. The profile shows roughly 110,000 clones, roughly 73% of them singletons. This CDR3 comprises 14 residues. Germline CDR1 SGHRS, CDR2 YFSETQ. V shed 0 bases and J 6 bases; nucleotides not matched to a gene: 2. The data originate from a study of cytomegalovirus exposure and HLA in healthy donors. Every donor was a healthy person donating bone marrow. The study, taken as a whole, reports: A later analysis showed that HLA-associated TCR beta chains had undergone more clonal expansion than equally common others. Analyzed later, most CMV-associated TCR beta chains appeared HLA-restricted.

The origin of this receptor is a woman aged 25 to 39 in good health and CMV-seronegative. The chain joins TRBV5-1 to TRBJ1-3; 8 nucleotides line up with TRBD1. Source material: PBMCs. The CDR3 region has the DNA TGCGCCAGCAGCTTGGTCCAGGGGGCAAACACCATATATTTT. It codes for CASSLVQGANTIYF.